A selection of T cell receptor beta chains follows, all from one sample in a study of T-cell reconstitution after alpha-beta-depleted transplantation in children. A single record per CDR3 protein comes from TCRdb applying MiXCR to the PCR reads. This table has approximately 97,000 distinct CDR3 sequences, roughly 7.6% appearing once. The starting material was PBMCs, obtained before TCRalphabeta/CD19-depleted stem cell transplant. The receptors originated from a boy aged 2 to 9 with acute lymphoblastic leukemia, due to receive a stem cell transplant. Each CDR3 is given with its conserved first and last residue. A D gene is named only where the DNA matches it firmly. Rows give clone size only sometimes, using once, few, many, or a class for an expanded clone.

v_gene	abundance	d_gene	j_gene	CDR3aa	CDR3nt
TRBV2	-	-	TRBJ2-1	CASISGGSNNEQFF	TGTGCCAGCATATCAGGCGGCAGTAACAATGAGCAGTTCTTC
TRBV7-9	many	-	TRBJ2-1	CASSLDPTNEQFF	TGTGCCAGCAGCTTAGACCCGACCAATGAGCAGTTCTTC
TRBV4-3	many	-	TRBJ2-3	CASSQAPGDTQYF	TGCGCCAGCAGCCAAGCGCCGGGAGATACGCAGTATTTT
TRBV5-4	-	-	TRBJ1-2	CASSFGKQGTGYTF	TGTGCCAGCAGCTTCGGTAAACAGGGTACTGGCTACACCTTC
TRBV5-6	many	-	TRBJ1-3	CASSLVSSRNGNTIYF	TGTGCCAGCAGCTTGGTCTCTTCAAGGAATGGAAACACCATATATTTT
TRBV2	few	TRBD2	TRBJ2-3	CASSGGLAGVDTQYF	TGTGCCAGCAGTGGCGGACTAGCGGGGGTAGATACGCAGTATTTT
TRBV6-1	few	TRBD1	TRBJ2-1	CASSGGQGVYNEQFF	TGTGCCAGCAGTGGAGGGCAGGGGGTTTACAATGAGCAGTTCTTC
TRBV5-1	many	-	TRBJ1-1	CSSSLAENTEAFF	TGCTCCAGCAGCTTGGCAGAGAACACTGAAGCTTTCTTT
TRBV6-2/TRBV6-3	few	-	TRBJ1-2	CASSRRNRDGYTF	TGTGCCAGCAGTAGACGGAACAGGGATGGCTACACCTTC
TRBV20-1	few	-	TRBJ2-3	CSATGTQDTQYF	TGCAGTGCTACCGGGACCCAAGATACGCAGTATTTT
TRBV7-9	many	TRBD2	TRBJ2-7	CASSISISGGNEQYF	TGTGCCAGCAGCATAAGTATTAGCGGGGGCAACGAGCAGTACTTC
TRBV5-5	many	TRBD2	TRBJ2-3	CASSPRLAGVRGDTQYF	TGTGCCAGCAGCCCTCGACTAGCGGGGGTACGAGGAGATACGCAGTATTTT
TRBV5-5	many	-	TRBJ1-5	CASSLFGADQPQHF	TGTGCCAGCAGCTTGTTTGGTGCCGATCAGCCCCAGCATTTT
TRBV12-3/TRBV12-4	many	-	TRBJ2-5	CASSPPHSQETQYF	TGTGCCAGCAGTCCACCACACAGCCAAGAGACCCAGTACTTC
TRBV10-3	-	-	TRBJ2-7	CAITRGAEGEQYF	TGTGCCATCACCCGAGGGGCCGAGGGGGAGCAGTACTTC
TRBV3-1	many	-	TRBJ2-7	CASSQTNEQYF	TGTGCCAGCAGCCAGACGAACGAGCAGTACTTC